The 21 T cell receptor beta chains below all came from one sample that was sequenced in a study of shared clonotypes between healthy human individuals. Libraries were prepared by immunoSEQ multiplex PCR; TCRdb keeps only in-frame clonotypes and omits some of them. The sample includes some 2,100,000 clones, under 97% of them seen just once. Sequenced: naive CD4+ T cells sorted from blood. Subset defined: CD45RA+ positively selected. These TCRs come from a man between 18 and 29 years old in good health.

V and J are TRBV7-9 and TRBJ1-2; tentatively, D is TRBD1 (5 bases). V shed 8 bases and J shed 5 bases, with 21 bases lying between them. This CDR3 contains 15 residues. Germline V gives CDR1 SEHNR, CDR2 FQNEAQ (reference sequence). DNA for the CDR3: TGTGCCAGCCAGAGCAGGGAGTCACTTTTGTATGGCTACACCTTC. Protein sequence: CASQSRESLLYGYTF.

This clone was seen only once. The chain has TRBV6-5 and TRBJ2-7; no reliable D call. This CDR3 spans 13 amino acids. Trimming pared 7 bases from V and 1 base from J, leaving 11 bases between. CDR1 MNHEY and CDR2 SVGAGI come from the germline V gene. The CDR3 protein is CASKPIGSYEQYF. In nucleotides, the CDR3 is TGTGCCAGCAAACCTATTGGGTCCTACGAGCAGTACTTC.

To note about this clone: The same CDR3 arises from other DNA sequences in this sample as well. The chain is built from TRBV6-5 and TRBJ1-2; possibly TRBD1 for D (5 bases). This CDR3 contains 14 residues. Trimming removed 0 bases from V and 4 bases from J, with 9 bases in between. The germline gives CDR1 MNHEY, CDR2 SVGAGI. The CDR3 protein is CASSYSEGPYGYTF. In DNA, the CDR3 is TGTGCCAGCAGTTACTCGGAGGGACCCTATGGCTACACCTTC.

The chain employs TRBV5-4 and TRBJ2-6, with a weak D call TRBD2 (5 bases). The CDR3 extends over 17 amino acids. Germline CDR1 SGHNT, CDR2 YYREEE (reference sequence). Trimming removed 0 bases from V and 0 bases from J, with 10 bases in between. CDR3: CASSLVLGSSGANVLTF. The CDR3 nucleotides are TGTGCCAGCAGCTTGGTTTTGGGGAGCTCTGGGGCCAACGTCCTGACTTTC.

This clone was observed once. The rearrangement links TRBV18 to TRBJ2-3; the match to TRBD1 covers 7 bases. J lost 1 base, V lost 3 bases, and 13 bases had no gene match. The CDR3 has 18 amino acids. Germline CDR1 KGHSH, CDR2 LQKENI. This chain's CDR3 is CASSPEDRVRAGTDTQYF. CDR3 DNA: TGTGCCAGCTCACCGGAAGACAGGGTGCGAGCTGGCACAGATACGCAGTATTTT.

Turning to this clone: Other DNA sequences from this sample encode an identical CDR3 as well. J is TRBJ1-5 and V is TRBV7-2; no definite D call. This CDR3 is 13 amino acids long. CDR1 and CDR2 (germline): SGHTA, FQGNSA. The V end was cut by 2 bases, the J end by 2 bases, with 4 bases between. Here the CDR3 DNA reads TGTGCCAGCAGCTTAAGGGGCAATCAGCCCCAGCATTTT. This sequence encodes CASSLRGNQPQHF.

The CDR3 is CASKNVGVYEQYF. The DNA of the CDR3 is TGTGCCAGCAAAAACGTGGGGGTCTACGAGCAGTACTTC. The V gene is TRBV6-1, the J gene TRBJ2-7; TRBD1 or TRBD2 may be the D gene (5 bases each). With 7 bases removed from V and 3 bases from J, the gap between germline ends came to 13 bases. Germline CDR1 is MNHNS and CDR2 is SASEGT. CDR3 length: 13 residues.

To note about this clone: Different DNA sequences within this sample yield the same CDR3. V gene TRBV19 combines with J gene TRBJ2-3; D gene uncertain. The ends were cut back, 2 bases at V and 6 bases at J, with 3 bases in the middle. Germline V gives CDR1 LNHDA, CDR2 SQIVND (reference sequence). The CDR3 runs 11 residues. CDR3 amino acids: CASSIKDTQYF. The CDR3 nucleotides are TGTGCCAGTAGTATAAAGGATACGCAGTATTTT.

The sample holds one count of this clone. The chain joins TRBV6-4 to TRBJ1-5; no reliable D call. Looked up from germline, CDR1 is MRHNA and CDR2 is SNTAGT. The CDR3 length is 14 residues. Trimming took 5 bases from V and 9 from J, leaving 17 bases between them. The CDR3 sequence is CASSPRPDRGPQHF. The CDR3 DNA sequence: TGTGCCAGCAGTCCAAGACCGGACCGTGGGCCCCAGCATTTT.

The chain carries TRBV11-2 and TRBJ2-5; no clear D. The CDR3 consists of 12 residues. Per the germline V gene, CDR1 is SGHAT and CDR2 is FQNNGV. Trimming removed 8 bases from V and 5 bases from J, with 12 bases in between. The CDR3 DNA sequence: TGTGCCAGCGGGGTATTCAAGGAGACCCAGTACTTC. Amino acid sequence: CASGVFKETQYF.

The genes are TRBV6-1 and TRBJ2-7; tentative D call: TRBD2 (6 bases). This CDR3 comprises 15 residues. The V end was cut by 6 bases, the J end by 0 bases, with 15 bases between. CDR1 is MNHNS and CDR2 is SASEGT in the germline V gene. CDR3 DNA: TGTGCCAGCAGCCCTATGGGGGGTAGCTCCTACGAGCAGTACTTC. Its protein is CASSPMGGSSYEQYF.

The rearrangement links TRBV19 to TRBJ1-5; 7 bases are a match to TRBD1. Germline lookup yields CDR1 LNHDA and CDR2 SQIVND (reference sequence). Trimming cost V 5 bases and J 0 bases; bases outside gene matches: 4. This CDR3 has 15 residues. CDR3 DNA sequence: TGTGCCAGTAGTCTCGGGACAGTTAGCAATCAGCCCCAGCATTTT. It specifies CASSLGTVSNQPQHF. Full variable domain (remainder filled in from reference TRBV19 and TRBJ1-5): DGGITQSPKYLFRKEGQNVTLSCEQNLNHDAMYWYRQDPGQGLRLIYYSQIVNDFQKGDIAEGYSVSREKKESFPLTVTSAQKNPTAFYLCASSLGTVSNQPQHFGDGTRLSIL.

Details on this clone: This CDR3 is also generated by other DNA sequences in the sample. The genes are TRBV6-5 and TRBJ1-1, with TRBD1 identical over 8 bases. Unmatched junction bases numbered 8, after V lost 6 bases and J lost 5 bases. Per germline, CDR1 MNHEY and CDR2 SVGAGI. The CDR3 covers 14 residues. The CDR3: CASRRGQGGTEAFF. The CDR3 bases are TGTGCCAGCAGACGAGGACAGGGTGGGACTGAAGCTTTCTTT.

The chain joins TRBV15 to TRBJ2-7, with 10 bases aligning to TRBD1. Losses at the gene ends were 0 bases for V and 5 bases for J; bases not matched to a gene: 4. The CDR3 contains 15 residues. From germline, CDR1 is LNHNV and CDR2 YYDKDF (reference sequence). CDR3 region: CATSRDRQGANEQYF. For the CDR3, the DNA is TGTGCCACCAGCAGAGATCGACAGGGGGCAAACGAGCAGTACTTC.

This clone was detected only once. This chain's CDR3 is CASSLGSGASTDTQYF. CDR3 in DNA: TGCGCCAGCAGCTTAGGTAGCGGGGCTAGCACAGATACGCAGTATTTT. V is TRBV5-1 and J is TRBJ2-3; 8 bases align to TRBD2. The CDR3 contains 16 residues. V shed 2 bases and J 0 bases; nucleotides not matched to a gene: 5. From germline, CDR1 is SGHRS and CDR2 YFSETQ. Looking up the rest from reference TRBV5-1 and TRBJ2-3 gives the full variable domain: KAGVTQTPRYLIKTRGQQVTLSCSPISGHRSVSWYQQTPGQGLQFLFEYFSETQRNKGNFPGRFSGRQFSNSRSEMNVSTLELGDSALYLCASSLGSGASTDTQYFGPGTRLTVL.

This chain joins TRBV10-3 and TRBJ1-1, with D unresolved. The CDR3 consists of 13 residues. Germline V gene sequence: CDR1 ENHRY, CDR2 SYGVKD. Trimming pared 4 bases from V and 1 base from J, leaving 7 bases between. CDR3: CAISGMTNTEAFF. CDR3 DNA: TGTGCCATCAGTGGTATGACGAACACTGAAGCTTTCTTT.

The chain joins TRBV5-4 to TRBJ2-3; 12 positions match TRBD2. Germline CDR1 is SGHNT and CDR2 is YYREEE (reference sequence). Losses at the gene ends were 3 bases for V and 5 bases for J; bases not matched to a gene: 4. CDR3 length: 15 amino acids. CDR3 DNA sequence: TGTGCCAGCAGCTCCCGACTAGCGGGGGTAGATACGCAGTATTTT. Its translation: CASSSRLAGVDTQYF. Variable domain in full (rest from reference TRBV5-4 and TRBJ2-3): ETGVTQSPTHLIKTRGQQVTLRCSSQSGHNTVSWYQQALGQGPQFIFQYYREEENGRGNFPPRFSGLQFPNYSSELNVNALELDDSALYLCASSSRLAGVDTQYFGPGTRLTVL.

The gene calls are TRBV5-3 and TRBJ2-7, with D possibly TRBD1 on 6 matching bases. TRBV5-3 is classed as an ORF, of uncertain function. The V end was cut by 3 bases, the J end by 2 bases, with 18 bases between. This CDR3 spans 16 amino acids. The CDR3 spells CARSYSSTGFTYEQYF. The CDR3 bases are TGTGCCAGAAGCTACTCCTCGACAGGCTTTACCTACGAGCAGTACTTC.

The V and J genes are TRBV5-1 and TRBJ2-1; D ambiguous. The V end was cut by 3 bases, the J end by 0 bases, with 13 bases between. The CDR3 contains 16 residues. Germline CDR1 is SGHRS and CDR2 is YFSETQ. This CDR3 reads CASSYGGQVSYNEQFF. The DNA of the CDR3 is TGCGCCAGCAGCTACGGCGGCCAGGTCTCCTACAATGAGCAGTTCTTC.

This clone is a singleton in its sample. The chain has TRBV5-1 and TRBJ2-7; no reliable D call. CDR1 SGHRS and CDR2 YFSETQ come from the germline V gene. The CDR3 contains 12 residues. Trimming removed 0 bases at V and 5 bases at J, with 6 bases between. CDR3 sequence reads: CASSLAWNEQYF. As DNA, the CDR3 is TGCGCCAGCAGCTTGGCCTGGAACGAGCAGTACTTC.

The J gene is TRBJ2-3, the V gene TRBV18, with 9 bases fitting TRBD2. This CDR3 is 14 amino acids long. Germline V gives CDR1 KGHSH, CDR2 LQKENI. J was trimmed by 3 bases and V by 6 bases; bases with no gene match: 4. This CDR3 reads CASSASGITDTQYF. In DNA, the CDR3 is TGTGCCAGCTCCGCTAGCGGGATAACAGATACGCAGTATTTT. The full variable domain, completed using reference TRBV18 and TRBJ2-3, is NAGVMQNPRHLVRRRGQEARLRCSPMKGHSHVYWYRQLPEEGLKFMVYLQKENIIDESGMPKERFSAEFPKEGPSILRIQQVVRGDSAAYFCASSASGITDTQYFGPGTRLTVL.